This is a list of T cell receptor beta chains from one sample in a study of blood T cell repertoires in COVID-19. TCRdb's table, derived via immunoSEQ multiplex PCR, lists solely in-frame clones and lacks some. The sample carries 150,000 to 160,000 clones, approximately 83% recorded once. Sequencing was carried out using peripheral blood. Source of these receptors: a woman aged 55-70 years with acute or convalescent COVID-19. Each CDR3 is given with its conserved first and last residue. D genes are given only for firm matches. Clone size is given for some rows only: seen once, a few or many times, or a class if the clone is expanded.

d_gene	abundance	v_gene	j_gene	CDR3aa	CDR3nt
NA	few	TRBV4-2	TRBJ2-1	CASSSPGGGGEQFF	TGTGCCAGCAGCAGCCCTGGGGGAGGCGGTGAGCAGTTCTTC
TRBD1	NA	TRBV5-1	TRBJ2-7	CASSLPTGGYDEQYF	TGCGCCAGCAGCTTGCCGACAGGGGGATACGACGAGCAGTACTTC
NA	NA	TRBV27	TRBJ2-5	CASSSGSARETQYF	TGTGCCAGCAGTTCAGGGTCGGCACGGGAGACCCAGTACTTC
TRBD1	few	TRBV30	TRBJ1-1	CAWSVLRDRVEAFF	TGTGCCTGGAGTGTATTACGGGACAGGGTTGAAGCTTTCTTT
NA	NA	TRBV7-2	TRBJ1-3	CASSPGDSGNTIYF	TGTGCCAGCAGCCCGGGGGACTCTGGAAACACCATATATTTT
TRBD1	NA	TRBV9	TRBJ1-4	CASSGGQGGVREKLFF	TGTGCCAGCAGCGGTGGACAGGGAGGGGTGCGGGAAAAACTGTTTTTT
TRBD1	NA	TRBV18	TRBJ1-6	CASSSDRQSPLHF	TGTGCCAGCTCATCGGACAGGCAATCACCCCTCCACTTT
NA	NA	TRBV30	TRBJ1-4	CAWSRGVTNEKLFF	TGTGCCTGGAGTCGGGGGGTAACGAATGAAAAACTGTTTTTT
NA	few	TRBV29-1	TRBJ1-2	CSVDSHPSGVKNYGYTF	TGCAGCGTTGACAGCCATCCTTCAGGGGTTAAGAACTATGGCTACACCTTC
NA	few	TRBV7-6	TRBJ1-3	CASSLEQGATGNTIYF	TGTGCCAGCAGCTTAGAGCAGGGTGCTACTGGAAACACCATATATTTT
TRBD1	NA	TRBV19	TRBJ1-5	CASIPTGGNQPQHF	TGTGCCAGTATTCCGACAGGGGGCAATCAGCCCCAGCATTTT
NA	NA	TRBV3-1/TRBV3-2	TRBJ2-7	CASSRANKAEQYF	TGTGCCAGCAGCCGGGCCAATAAGGCCGAGCAGTACTTC
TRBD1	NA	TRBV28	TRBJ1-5	CASSPPPGTGVQPQHF	TGTGCCAGCAGTCCCCCACCCGGGACAGGGGTTCAGCCCCAGCATTTT
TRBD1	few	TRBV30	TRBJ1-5	CAWQRQGNQPQHF	TGTGCCTGGCAGAGACAGGGGAATCAGCCCCAGCATTTT
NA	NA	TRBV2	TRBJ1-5	CASSGRPPGGNQPQHF	TGTGCCAGCAGTGGGCGACCCCCCGGAGGGAATCAGCCCCAGCATTTT
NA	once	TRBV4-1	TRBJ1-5	CASSQVTQGRNQPQHF	TGCGCCAGCAGCCAAGTCACCCAGGGTCGCAATCAGCCCCAGCATTTT
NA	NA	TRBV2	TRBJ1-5	CASSAGFSNQPQHF	TGTGCCAGCAGTGCAGGGTTTAGCAATCAGCCCCAGCATTTT
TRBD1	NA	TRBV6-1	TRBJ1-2	CASSEGTGRHGYTF	TGTGCCAGCAGTGAAGGGACAGGGAGACATGGCTACACCTTC
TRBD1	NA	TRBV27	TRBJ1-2	CASSWSSGTGYGYTF	TGTGCCAGCAGTTGGTCCTCGGGGACAGGGTATGGCTACACCTTC
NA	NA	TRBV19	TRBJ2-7	CASTPRYEQYF	TGTGCCAGTACCCCGAGGTACGAGCAGTACTTC
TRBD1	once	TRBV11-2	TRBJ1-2	CASRRTGTGAYGYTF	TGTGCCAGCCGACGCACCGGGACAGGGGCCTATGGCTACACCTTC
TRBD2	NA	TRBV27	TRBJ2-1	CASRTGGTYNEQFF	TGTGCCAGCAGGACGGGGGGTACTTACAATGAGCAGTTCTTC
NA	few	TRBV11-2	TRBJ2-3	CASSLQGPDTQYF	TGTGCCAGCAGCCTCCAGGGGCCAGATACGCAGTATTTT
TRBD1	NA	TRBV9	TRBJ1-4	CASSVLGQGISNEKLFF	TGTGCCAGCAGCGTACTAGGACAGGGTATAAGTAATGAAAAACTGTTTTTT
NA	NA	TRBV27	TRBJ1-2	CASSPGSGYTF	TGTGCCAGCAGTCCGGGGAGCGGCTACACCTTC
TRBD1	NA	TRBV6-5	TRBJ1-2	CASSRTGGVFGYTF	TGTGCCAGCAGCAGGACAGGGGGCGTTTTTGGCTACACCTTC
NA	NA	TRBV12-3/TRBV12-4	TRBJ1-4	CASSLSTRNRLFF	TGTGCCAGCAGTCTTAGTACCAGGAATAGACTGTTTTTT
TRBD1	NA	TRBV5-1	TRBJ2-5	CASNLGRQGEKTQYF	TGCGCCAGCAACTTGGGCCGACAGGGGGAAAAGACCCAGTACTTC
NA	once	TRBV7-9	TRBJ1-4	CASSPWRGPEKLFF	TGTGCCAGCAGCCCCTGGCGGGGGCCTGAAAAACTGTTTTTT
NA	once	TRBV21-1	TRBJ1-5	CASSKVTRGQSVDQPQHF	TGTGCCAGCAGCAAAGTCACCAGGGGGCAATCGGTGGATCAGCCCCAGCATTTT
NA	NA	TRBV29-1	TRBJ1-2	CSVEVGVGYGYTF	TGCAGCGTTGAGGTCGGAGTTGGATATGGCTACACCTTC
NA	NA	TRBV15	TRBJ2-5	CATSRDGSEETQYF	TGTGCCACCAGCAGAGATGGTTCAGAAGAGACCCAGTACTTC
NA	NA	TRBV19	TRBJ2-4	CASSIPRVAKNIQYF	TGTGCCAGTAGTATACCCCGAGTTGCCAAAAACATTCAGTACTTC
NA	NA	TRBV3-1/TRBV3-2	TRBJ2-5	CASSQQGGETQYF	TGTGCCAGCAGTCAACAGGGCGGAGAGACCCAGTACTTC
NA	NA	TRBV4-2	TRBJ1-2	CASSQETDYTF	TGTGCCAGCAGCCAAGAAACTGACTACACCTTC
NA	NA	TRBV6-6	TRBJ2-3	CASSYGGARSTDTQYF	TGTGCCAGCAGTTACGGGGGCGCCCGGAGCACAGATACGCAGTATTTT
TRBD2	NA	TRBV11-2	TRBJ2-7	CASSTVAGGSYEQYF	TGTGCCAGCAGCACAGTAGCGGGGGGCTCCTACGAGCAGTACTTC
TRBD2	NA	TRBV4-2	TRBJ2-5	CASSQDRTGGQKTQYF	TGTGCCAGCAGCCAAGATAGAACGGGGGGGCAGAAGACCCAGTACTTC
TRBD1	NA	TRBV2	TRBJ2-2	CASRATGARTGELFF	TGTGCCAGCAGGGCGACAGGGGCCCGCACCGGGGAGCTGTTTTTT
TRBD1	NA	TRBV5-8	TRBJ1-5	CASSVGTGSNQPQHF	TGTGCCAGCAGCGTCGGGACAGGCTCCAATCAGCCCCAGCATTTT
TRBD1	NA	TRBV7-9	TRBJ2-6	CASSFATGGSGANVLTF	TGTGCCAGCAGCTTCGCGACAGGGGGCTCTGGGGCCAACGTCCTGACTTTC
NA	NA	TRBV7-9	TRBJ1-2	CASSPGSEYGYTF	TGTGCCAGCAGCCCCGGATCGGAGTATGGCTACACCTTC
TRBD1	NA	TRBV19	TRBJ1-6	CAIGQGSPLHF	TGTGCCATCGGACAGGGATCACCCCTCCACTTT
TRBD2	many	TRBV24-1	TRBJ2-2	CATSDLISGGLPTGELFF	TGTGCCACCAGTGATTTAATTAGCGGGGGGCTACCCACCGGGGAGCTGTTTTTT
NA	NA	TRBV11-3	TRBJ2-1	CASSSGTGAHNEQFF	TGTGCCAGCAGCTCCGGGACTGGGGCCCACAATGAGCAGTTCTTC
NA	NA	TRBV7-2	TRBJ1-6	CASSSQGWSDSPLHF	TGTGCCAGCAGCTCACAGGGTTGGAGTGATTCACCCCTCCACTTT
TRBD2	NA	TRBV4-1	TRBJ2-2	CASSGALAGRAGELFF	TGCGCCAGCAGCGGGGCACTAGCGGGGAGGGCCGGGGAGCTGTTTTTT
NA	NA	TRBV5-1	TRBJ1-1	CASSLAGVGNTEAFF	TGCGCCAGCAGCTTGGCCGGGGTGGGAAACACTGAAGCTTTCTTT
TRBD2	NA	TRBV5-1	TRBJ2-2	CASSLAFSGGLGGELFF	TGCGCCAGCAGCTTGGCTTTTAGCGGGGGCCTAGGCGGGGAGCTGTTTTTT
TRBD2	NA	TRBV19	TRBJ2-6	CASSISRAGGANVLTF	TGTGCCAGTAGTATCTCAAGAGCGGGGGGGGCCAACGTCCTGACTTTC
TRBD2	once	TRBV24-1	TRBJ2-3	CATSDPRERGGTDTQYF	TGTGCCACCAGTGACCCTAGGGAGCGGGGGGGCACAGATACGCAGTATTTT
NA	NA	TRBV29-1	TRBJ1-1	CSVAQIPVAFF	TGCAGCGTTGCACAGATCCCTGTGGCTTTCTTT
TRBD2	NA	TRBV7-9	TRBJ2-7	CASSRSGGYYEQYF	TGTGCCAGCAGCCGTAGCGGGGGGTACTACGAGCAGTACTTC
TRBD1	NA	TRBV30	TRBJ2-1	CAWTRDRGWGEQFF	TGTGCCTGGACCCGGGACAGGGGATGGGGTGAGCAGTTCTTC
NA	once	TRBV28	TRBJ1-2	CASSSGDRFDGYTF	TGTGCCAGCAGTTCCGGTGACAGGTTCGATGGCTACACCTTC
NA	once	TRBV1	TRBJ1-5	CTSSQDPRRGSNQPQHF	TGCACCAGCAGCCAAGATCCCCGGCGAGGTAGCAATCAGCCCCAGCATTTT